Each of the 17 T cell receptor beta chains below was sequenced from the same sample in a study of T-cell reconstitution after alpha-beta-depleted transplantation in children. For TCRbeta, the library was prepared with unique molecular identifiers. A single record per CDR3 protein comes from TCRdb applying MiXCR to the PCR reads. The top ten clones hold around 2% of a sample with about 600,000 distinct CDR3 sequences, around 13% of them seen once. The sequenced sample was PBMCs, mostly from graft donor cells, obtained 360 days after TCRalphabeta/CD19-depleted stem cell transplant. These receptors all stem from a male patient younger than 18 who had a stem cell transplant for acute myeloid leukemia, so the T cells may come from the graft donor.

This clonotype was recorded at least ten times. The chain employs TRBV4-3 and TRBJ2-7, with TRBD2 as a possible D gene (5 bases). Germline-derived CDR1 and CDR2 are LGHNA and YSLEER. V shed 0 bases and J shed 4 bases, with 13 bases lying between them. The CDR3 sequence is 15 residues long. The CDR3 loop is CASSQEGGSGYEQYF. CDR3 bases: TGCGCCAGCAGCCAAGAAGGAGGAAGTGGATACGAGCAGTACTTC.

The rearrangement links TRBV21-1 to TRBJ2-7. TRBV21-1 is a recognized pseudogene. The CDR3 consists of 17 residues. CDR3 DNA sequence: TGTGCCAGCAGCAATAAAGAGAACCCGATGAACTCCTACGAGCAGTACTTC. Protein sequence: CASSNKENPMNSYEQYF.

V gene TRBV20-1 combines with J gene TRBJ2-3; D remains ambiguous. Trimming took 0 bases from V and 2 from J, leaving 12 bases between them. The CDR3 has 15 residues. Germline lookup yields CDR1 DFQATT and CDR2 SNEGSKA (reference sequence). CDR3 sequence (DNA): TGCAGTGCTAGAGACCCCTGGACGCTCACAGATACGCAGTATTTT. Its translation is CSARDPWTLTDTQYF.

Many counts were recorded for this clonotype. V is TRBV6-6 and J is TRBJ2-7; D remains unclear. Trimming cost V 5 bases and J 3 bases, with 8 bases left between them. CDR1 and CDR2 from the germline V gene are MNHNY and SVGAGI (reference sequence). This CDR3 is built from 12 residues. DNA of the CDR3: TGTGCCAGCAGTCCCCCGGTCTACGAGCAGTACTTC. This gives the protein CASSPPVYEQYF.

The V gene is TRBV10-3, the J gene TRBJ2-2, with TRBD1 identical over 11 bases. From germline, CDR1 is ENHRY and CDR2 SYGVKD. The junction had 4 bases not matched to a gene; V was cut back by 10 bases and J by 6 bases. The CDR3 runs 13 residues. The CDR3 DNA is TGTGCCACGGGACAGGGGGTGTCCGGGGAGCTGTTTTTT. Protein: CATGQGVSGELFF.

The chain has TRBV5-6 and TRBJ2-1, with a tentative D call TRBD2 (5 bases). Trimming removed 4 bases from V and 4 bases from J, with 21 bases in between. This CDR3 region has 17 residues. The germline gives CDR1 SGHDT, CDR2 YYEEEE. CDR3 DNA sequence: TGTGCCAGCAGCCCTAGGGATCGAATAGCGAGATACAATGAGCAGTTCTTC. It codes for CASSPRDRIARYNEQFF.

The chain uses TRBV27 and TRBJ2-1; 10 bases are a match to TRBD2. V shed 3 bases and J 0 bases; nucleotides not matched to a gene: 2. This CDR3 is 16 amino acids long. Germline values: CDR1 MNHEY, CDR2 SMNVEV (reference sequence). CDR3 DNA: TGTGCCAGCAGTTTTCTAGCGGGAGCCTCCTACAATGAGCAGTTCTTC. Amino acid sequence: CASSFLAGASYNEQFF.

About this clonotype itself: Compared with germline, one end of the junction differs, possibly owing to a read error. The rearrangement joins TRBV7-7 to TRBJ2-1, with a tentative D call TRBD2 (5 bases). The germline gives CDR1 SSHAT, CDR2 FNYEAQ (reference sequence). This CDR3 contains 13 residues. The CDR3 spells CASSFRSDSEQFF. CDR3 in DNA: TGTGCTAGCAGCTTTCGTAGCGATAGTGAGCAGTTCTTC.

The genes are TRBV29-1 and TRBJ2-7; TRBD1 matches 12 bases. V gave up 5 bases and J gave up 7 bases; unmatched junction bases: 9. The CDR3 length is 14 residues. Germline V lookup: CDR1 SQVTM, CDR2 ANQGSEA. The CDR3 nucleotides read TGCAGCGTTTCCGGGACAGGGGGCCATGGGGAGCAGTACTTC. This codes for CSVSGTGGHGEQYF.

The chain employs TRBV9 and TRBJ2-2; 8 bases align to TRBD1. This CDR3 contains 17 residues. The J segment lost 1 base and the V segment lost 6 bases, leaving 11 bases of the junction unmatched. Germline CDR1 is SGDLS and CDR2 is YYNGEE. The CDR3 bases are TGTGCCAGCAACCCCCACGGACAGGGTTGGAACACCGGGGAGCTGTTTTTT. Translated, it gives CASNPHGQGWNTGELFF.

The sample holds a few counts of this clonotype. This chain links TRBV7-3 with TRBJ2-1, with 9 bases identical to TRBD2. The germline V gene has CDR1 SGHTA and CDR2 FQGTGA. Trimming cost V 1 base and J 9 bases; bases outside gene matches: 4. CDR3 length: 14 residues. In DNA form, the CDR3 reads TGTGCCAGCAGCTTAAAGGGACTAGCCGGTGAGCAGTTCTTC. Amino acids: CASSLKGLAGEQFF.

The chain combines TRBV20-1 with TRBJ2-1; TRBD2 matches 13 bases. The V segment lost 4 bases and the J segment 7 bases; nucleotides outside the gene matches: 4. Germline V lookup: CDR1 DFQATT, CDR2 SNEGSKA (reference sequence). This CDR3 spans 14 amino acids. The DNA of the CDR3 is TGCAGTGCTAAACCGGGACTAGCGGGAAATGAGCAGTTCTTC. Translated: CSAKPGLAGNEQFF.

In its sample, this clonotype was seen many times. CDR3 sequence reads: CASLGTPFGNEQFF. CDR3 DNA: TGTGCCAGCTTGGGGACTCCTTTTGGCAATGAGCAGTTCTTC. The chain couples TRBV25-1 to TRBJ2-1; D might be TRBD2 (6 bases). The V end was cut by 8 bases, the J end by 6 bases, with 17 bases between. The germline gives CDR1 MGHDK, CDR2 SYGVNS. CDR3 size: 14 residues. Full variable domain (rest looked up from reference TRBV25-1 and TRBJ2-1): EADIYQTPRYLVIGTGKKITLECSQTMGHDKMYWYQQDPGMELHLIHYSYGVNSTEKGDLSSESTVSRIRTEHFPLTLESARPSHTSQYLCASLGTPFGNEQFFGPGTRLTVL.

CDR3 loop: CASSDRFYSYEQYF. For the CDR3, the DNA is TGTGCCAGCAGCGATCGCTTCTACTCCTACGAGCAGTACTTC. This chain joins TRBV7-2 and TRBJ2-7; D not certain. The germline gives CDR1 SGHTA, CDR2 FQGNSA. The CDR3 consists of 14 residues. V lost 5 bases and J lost 0, with 11 bases in between.

This clonotype was picked up many times. The chain joins TRBV11-2 to TRBJ2-1; 8 bases are shared with TRBD2. V lost 2 bases to trimming and J lost 3 bases; unmatched junction nucleotides: 3. CDR3 length equals 15 residues. Looked up from germline, CDR1 is SGHAT and CDR2 is FQNNGV. The CDR3 here is CASSLSGTSYNEQFF. CDR3 sequence (DNA): TGTGCCAGCAGCTTATCCGGGACTAGCTACAATGAGCAGTTCTTC. Together with reference TRBV11-2 and TRBJ2-1, the CDR3 gives the full variable domain: EAGVAQSPRYKIIEKRQSVAFWCNPISGHATLYWYQQILGQGPKLLIQFQNNGVVDDSQLPKDRFSAERLKGVDSTLKIQPAKLEDSAVYLCASSLSGTSYNEQFFGPGTRLTVL.

This clonotype was recorded at least ten times. The chain joins TRBV5-4 to TRBJ2-1, with D perhaps being TRBD1 or TRBD2 (5 bases each). V lost 0 bases and J 6 bases, leaving 13 bases between the germline ends. CDR1 is SGHNT, CDR2 YYREEE, per germline (reference sequence). This CDR3 comprises 15 residues. The DNA for the CDR3 is TGTGCCAGCAGCTTGGGGGGGTCGATGGGCAATGAGCAGTTCTTC. The encoded protein is CASSLGGSMGNEQFF.

The genes are TRBV7-2 and TRBJ2-5, with a weak D call TRBD2 (5 bases). Trimming removed 0 bases at V and 1 base at J, with 15 bases between. Germline loops: CDR1 SGHTA, CDR2 FQGNSA. This CDR3 is 17 amino acids long. The CDR3 DNA sequence: TGTGCCAGCAGCTTAGCGCCACCTTGGCGGGCCCAAGAGACCCAGTACTTC. Translated, it gives CASSLAPPWRAQETQYF.